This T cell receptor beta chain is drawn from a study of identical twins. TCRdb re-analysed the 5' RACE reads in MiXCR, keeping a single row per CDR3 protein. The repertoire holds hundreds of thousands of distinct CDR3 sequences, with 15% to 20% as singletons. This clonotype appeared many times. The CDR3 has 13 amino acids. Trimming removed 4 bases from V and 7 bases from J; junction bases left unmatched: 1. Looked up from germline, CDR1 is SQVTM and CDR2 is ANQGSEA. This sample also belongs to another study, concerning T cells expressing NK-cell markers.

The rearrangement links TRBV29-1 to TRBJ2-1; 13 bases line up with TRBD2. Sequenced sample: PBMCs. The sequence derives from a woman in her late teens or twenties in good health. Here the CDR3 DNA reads TGCAGCGTTGGGGGACTAGCGGGGAATGAGCAGTTCTTC. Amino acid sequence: CSVGGLAGNEQFF.